These 10 T cell receptor beta chains were sequenced from one sample in a study of cytomegalovirus exposure and HLA in healthy donors. TCRdb's table, derived via immunoSEQ multiplex PCR, lists solely in-frame clones and lacks some. The sample includes roughly 120,000 clones, nearly 90% of them seen just once. The sequencing input was PBMCs. These receptors were obtained from a man younger than 45 in good health and CMV-seronegative.

The rearrangement links TRBV10-1 to TRBJ2-3; 9 nucleotides align to TRBD1. The ends lost 2 bases at V and 4 bases at J; junction bases unmatched: 7. Germline V CDR1 and CDR2: WNHNN, SYGVQD (reference sequence). This CDR3 is built from 16 residues. The CDR3, as DNA: TGCGCCAGCAGTGAGATTATAACAGGGGGCGCAGATACGCAGTATTTT. Protein product: CASSEIITGGADTQYF.

The genes are TRBV5-4 and TRBJ2-6, with D tentatively TRBD2 (6 bases). Germline V gene data show CDR1 as SGHNT and CDR2 as YYREEE (reference sequence). Trimming cost V 2 bases and J 0 bases, with 15 bases left between them. The CDR3 has 18 amino acids. The CDR3 is CASSFSGTENSGANVLTF. CDR3 bases: TGTGCCAGCAGCTTCTCCGGGACTGAAAACTCTGGGGCCAACGTCCTGACTTTC.

This chain links TRBV12-5 with TRBJ2-1, with TRBD1 matching 7 bases. Germline V gene lookup returns CDR1 LGHNT and CDR2 FRNRAP. V lost 3 bases, J lost 8 bases, and 7 bases stayed unmatched. This CDR3 contains 14 residues. The CDR3 DNA reads TGTGCTAGTGGTTTAGGGGGCGTAGGTTATGAGCAGTTCTTC. It codes for CASGLGGVGYEQFF.

The chain uses TRBV10-3 and TRBJ2-7, with TRBD1 identical over 8 bases. This CDR3 is 12 amino acids long. Losses at the gene ends were 7 bases for V and 5 bases for J; bases not matched to a gene: 4. The germline CDR1 and CDR2 sequences are ENHRY and SYGVKD. The CDR3 DNA is TGTGCCATCAAGGACAGGGAGAACGAGCAGTACTTC. This codes for CAIKDRENEQYF.

V and J are TRBV7-2 and TRBJ2-7, with 10 positions matching TRBD1. Losses at the gene ends were 5 bases for V and 2 bases for J; bases not matched to a gene: 6. Germline V lookup: CDR1 SGHTA, CDR2 FQGNSA. This CDR3 region has 15 residues. CDR3 DNA sequence: TGTGCCAGCAGCCGCGGAGGGACAGGGGCCTACGAGCAGTACTTC. Amino acids: CASSRGGTGAYEQYF.

V is TRBV4-3 and J is TRBJ2-3; 8 bases match TRBD2. CDR1 is LGHNA, CDR2 YSLEER, per germline. This CDR3 region has 16 residues. J gave up 3 bases and V 0 bases, and 5 bases lay outside the gene matches. The CDR3 region is CASSQDRGLVTDTQYF. The CDR3 bases are TGCGCCAGCAGCCAAGATCGGGGACTAGTGACAGATACGCAGTATTTT.

The chain carries TRBV27 and TRBJ1-3; D is uncertain. The CDR3 is 14 residues long. Per germline, CDR1 MNHEY and CDR2 SMNVEV (reference sequence). Trimming cost V 2 bases and J 0 bases, with 5 bases left between them. Written as DNA, the CDR3 is TGTGCCAGCAGTTTAGACTTCTCTGGAAACACCATATATTTT. This translates into CASSLDFSGNTIYF.

The CDR3, as DNA: TGTGCCAGCAGTTTATCGGGGGGGAGCTCCTATAATTCACCCCTCCACTTT. Protein product: CASSLSGGSSYNSPLHF. The V and J genes are TRBV27 and TRBJ1-6; a possible D gene is TRBD1 (5 bases). The V end lost 0 bases, the J end lost 0 bases, and 9 bases lay between the germline ends. Germline V gene data show CDR1 as MNHEY and CDR2 as SMNVEV (reference sequence). CDR3 length: 17 amino acids.

Only one count was recorded for this clone. This chain uses TRBV5-4 with TRBJ2-7; 7 bases line up with TRBD1. The CDR3 runs 14 residues. J was trimmed by 2 bases and V by 4 bases; bases with no gene match: 6. In germline, CDR1 is SGHNT, CDR2 YYREEE (reference sequence). CDR3 sequence reads: CASSPDRETYEQYF. The CDR3 region has the DNA TGTGCCAGCAGCCCCGACAGGGAAACCTACGAGCAGTACTTC.

The V gene is TRBV6-5, the J gene TRBJ2-7, with 10 bases lining up with TRBD2. The length of the CDR3 is 15 residues. Germline CDR1 reads MNHEY; CDR2 reads SVGAGI. The V and J ends lost 4 bases and 3 bases, in that order; junction bases with no gene match: 6. The chain's CDR3 is CASSWPLAGVYEQYF. DNA for the CDR3: TGTGCCAGCAGTTGGCCTCTAGCGGGGGTCTACGAGCAGTACTTC.